This T cell receptor beta chain was found in a study of blood T cell repertoires in COVID-19. Study as a whole: Samples taken during acute and convalescent COVID-19 were collected in the United States, Italy and Spain. T cells, B-cell-depleted T cells, or PBMCs supplied cDNA or gDNA.

As processed by the authors: Nucleated cell counts were estimated from reference gene primer amplification. Measured with immunoSEQ multiplex PCR; TCRdb has only the in-frame clones, and not every one. V and J calls and clone size are given by that table; D and trimming were obtained from the DNA. The sample contains 150,000 to 200,000 clones, roughly 86% of which appear only once. This clone was detected once. The CDR3 runs to 16 residues. Germline V lookup: CDR1 ENHRY, CDR2 SYGVKD. V was cut by 6 bases and J by 4 bases, with 16 bases left in between. V gene TRBV10-3 combines with J gene TRBJ1-6; tentatively, D is TRBD1 (5 bases). This clonotype originated in a man between 65 and 79 years old with acute or convalescent COVID-19. The specimen was peripheral blood. CDR3 sequence (DNA): TGTGCCATCAGCCAAGCCGGGGGGAGGTATAATTCACCCCTCCACTTT. The encoded protein is CAISQAGGRYNSPLHF.